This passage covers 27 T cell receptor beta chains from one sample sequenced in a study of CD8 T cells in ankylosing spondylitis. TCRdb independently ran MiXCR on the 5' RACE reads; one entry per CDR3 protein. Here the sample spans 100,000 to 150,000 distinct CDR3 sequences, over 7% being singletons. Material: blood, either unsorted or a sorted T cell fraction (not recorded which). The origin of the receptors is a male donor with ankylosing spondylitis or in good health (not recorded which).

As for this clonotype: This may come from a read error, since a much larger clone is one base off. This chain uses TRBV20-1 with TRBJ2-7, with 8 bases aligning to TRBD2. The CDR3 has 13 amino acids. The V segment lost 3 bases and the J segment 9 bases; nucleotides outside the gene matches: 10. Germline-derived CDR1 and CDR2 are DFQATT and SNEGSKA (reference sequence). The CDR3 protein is CSARGEAGVVQYF. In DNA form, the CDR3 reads TGCAGTGCTAGGGGCGAAGCGGGAGTCGTGCAGTACTTC.

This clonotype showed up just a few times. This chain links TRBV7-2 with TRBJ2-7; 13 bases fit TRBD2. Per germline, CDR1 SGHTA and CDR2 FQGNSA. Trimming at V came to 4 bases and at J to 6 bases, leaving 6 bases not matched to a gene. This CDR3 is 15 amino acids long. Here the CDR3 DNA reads TGTGCCAGCAGCTGGACTAGCGGGAGAAGCGGCGAGCAGTACTTC. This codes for CASSWTSGRSGEQYF.

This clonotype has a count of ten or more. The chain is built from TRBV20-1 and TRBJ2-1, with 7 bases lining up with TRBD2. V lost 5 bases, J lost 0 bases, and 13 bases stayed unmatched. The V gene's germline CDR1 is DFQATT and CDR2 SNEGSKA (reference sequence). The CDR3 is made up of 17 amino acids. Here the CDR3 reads CSASPLAGLSSYNEQFF. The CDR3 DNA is TGCAGTGCTTCTCCCTTAGCGGGCTTGAGCTCCTACAATGAGCAGTTCTTC.

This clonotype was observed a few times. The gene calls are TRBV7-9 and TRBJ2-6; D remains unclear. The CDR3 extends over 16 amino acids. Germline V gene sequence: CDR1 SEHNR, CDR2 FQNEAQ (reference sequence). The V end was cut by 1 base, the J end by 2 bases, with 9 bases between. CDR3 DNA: TGTGCCAGCAGCTTAGGTGGCAGGACTGGGGCCAACGTCCTGACTTTC. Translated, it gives CASSLGGRTGANVLTF.

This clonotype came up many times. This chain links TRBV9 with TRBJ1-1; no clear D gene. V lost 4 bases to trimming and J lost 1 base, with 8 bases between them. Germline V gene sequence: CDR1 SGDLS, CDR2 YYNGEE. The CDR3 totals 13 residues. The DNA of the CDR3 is TGTGCCAGCAGCCCCGGGGAGAACACTGAAGCTTTCTTT. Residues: CASSPGENTEAFF.

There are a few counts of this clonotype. The chain's CDR3 is CSGRLAGDHEQYF. The CDR3 coding sequence is TGCAGTGGGAGACTAGCGGGAGACCACGAGCAGTACTTC. The J gene is TRBJ2-7, the V gene TRBV20-1, with 12 bases identical to TRBD2. Germline V CDR1 and CDR2: DFQATT, SNEGSKA (reference sequence). The CDR3 runs to 13 residues. Losses at the gene ends were 7 bases for V and 5 bases for J; bases not matched to a gene: 6.

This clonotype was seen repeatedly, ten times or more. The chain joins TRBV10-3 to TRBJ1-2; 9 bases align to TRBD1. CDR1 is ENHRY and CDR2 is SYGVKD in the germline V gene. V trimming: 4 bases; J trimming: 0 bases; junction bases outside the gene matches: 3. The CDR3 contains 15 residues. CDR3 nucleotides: TGTGCCATCAGTGGGGGACAGGGAACTAACTATGGCTACACCTTC. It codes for CAISGGQGTNYGYTF.

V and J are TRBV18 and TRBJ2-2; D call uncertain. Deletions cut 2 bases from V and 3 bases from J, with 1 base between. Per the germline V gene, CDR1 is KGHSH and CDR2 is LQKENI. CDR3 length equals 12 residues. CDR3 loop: CASSPYTGELFF. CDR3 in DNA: TGTGCCAGCTCACCATACACCGGGGAGCTGTTTTTT.

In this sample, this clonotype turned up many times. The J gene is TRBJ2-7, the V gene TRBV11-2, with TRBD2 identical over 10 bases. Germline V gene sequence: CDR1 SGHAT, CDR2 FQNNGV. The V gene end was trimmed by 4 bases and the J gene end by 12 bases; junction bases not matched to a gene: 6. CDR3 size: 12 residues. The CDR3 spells CASSSTSGPRYF. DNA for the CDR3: TGTGCCAGCAGCTCGACTAGCGGGCCCCGGTACTTC.

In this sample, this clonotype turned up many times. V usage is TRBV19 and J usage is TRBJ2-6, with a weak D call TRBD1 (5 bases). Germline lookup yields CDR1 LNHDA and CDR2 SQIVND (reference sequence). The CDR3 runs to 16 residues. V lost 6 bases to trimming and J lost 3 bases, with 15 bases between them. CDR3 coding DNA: TGTGCCAGTAGCCAGGGCAGGGCGGATGGGGCCAACGTCCTGACTTTC. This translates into CASSQGRADGANVLTF.

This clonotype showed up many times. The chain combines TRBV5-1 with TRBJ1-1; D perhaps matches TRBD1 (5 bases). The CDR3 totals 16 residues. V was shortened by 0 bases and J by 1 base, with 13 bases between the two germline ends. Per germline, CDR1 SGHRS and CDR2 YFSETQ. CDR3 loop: CASSLGSDRRNTEAFF. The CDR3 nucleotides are TGCGCCAGCAGCTTGGGCTCCGACAGAAGGAACACTGAAGCTTTCTTT.

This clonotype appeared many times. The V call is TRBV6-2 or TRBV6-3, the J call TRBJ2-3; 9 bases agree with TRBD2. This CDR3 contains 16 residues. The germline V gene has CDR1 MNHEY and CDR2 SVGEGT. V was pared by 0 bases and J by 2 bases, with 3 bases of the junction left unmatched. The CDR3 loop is CASSYSASGNTDTQYF. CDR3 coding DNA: TGTGCCAGCAGTTACTCGGCTAGCGGGAACACAGATACGCAGTATTTT.

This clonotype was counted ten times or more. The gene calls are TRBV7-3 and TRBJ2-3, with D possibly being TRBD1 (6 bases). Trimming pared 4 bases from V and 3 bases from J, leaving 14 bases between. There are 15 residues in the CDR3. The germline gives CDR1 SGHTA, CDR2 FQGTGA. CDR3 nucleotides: TGTGCCAGCAGCTATACCCGGACAGCTACAGATACGCAGTATTTT. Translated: CASSYTRTATDTQYF.

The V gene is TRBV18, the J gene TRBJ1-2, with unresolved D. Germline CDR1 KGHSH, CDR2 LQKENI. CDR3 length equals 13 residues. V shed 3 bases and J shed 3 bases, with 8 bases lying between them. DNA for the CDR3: TGTGCCAGCTCACCGTTAGGTGACTATGGCTACACCTTC. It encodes CASSPLGDYGYTF.

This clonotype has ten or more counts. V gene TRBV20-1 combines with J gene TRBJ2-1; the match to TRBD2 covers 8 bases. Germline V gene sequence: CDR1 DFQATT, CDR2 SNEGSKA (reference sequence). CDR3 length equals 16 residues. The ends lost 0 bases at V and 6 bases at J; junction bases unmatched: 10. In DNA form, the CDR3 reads TGCAGTGCTAGAGATATCGGGAGGGCCAGGGTCAATGAGCAGTTCTTC. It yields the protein CSARDIGRARVNEQFF.

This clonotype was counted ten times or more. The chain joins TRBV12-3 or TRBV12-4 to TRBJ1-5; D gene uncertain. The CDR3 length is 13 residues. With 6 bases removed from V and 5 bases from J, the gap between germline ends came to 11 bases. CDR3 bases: TGTGCCAGCAGACGGACTCAATATCAGCCCCAGCATTTT. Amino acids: CASRRTQYQPQHF.

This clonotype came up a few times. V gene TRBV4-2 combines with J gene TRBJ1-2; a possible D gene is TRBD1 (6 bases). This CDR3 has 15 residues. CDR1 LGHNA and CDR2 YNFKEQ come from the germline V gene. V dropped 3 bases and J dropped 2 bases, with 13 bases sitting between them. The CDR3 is CASSHTSQGNYGYTF. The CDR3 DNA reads TGTGCCAGCAGCCATACCTCGCAGGGGAACTATGGCTACACCTTC.

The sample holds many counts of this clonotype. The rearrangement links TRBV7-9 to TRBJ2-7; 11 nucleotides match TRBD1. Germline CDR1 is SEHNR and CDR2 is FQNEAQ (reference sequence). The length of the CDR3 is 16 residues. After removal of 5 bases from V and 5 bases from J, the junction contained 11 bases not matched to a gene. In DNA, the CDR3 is TGTGCCAGCAGCACTGTCGGACAGGGGGCGCAGAACGAGCAGTACTTC. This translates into CASSTVGQGAQNEQYF.

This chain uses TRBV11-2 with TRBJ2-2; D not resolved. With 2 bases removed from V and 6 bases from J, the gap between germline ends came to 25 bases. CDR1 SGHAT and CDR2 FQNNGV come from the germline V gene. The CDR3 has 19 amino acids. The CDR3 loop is CASSLFLQVVGGVSGELFF. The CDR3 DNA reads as TGTGCCAGCAGCTTATTTCTGCAAGTTGTGGGTGGCGTTTCCGGGGAGCTGTTTTTT.

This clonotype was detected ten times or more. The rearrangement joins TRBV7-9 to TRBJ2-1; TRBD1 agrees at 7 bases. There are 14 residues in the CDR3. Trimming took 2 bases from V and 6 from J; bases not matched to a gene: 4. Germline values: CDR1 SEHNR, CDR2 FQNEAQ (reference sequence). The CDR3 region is CASSLRQGGNEQFF. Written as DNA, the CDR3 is TGTGCCAGCAGCTTAAGACAGGGTGGCAATGAGCAGTTCTTC. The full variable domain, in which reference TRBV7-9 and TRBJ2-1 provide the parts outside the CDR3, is DTGVSQNPRHKITKRGQNVTFRCDPISEHNRLYWYRQTLGQGPEFLTYFQNEAQLEKSRLLSDRFSAERPKGSFSTLEIQRTEQGDSAMYLCASSLRQGGNEQFFGPGTRLTVL.

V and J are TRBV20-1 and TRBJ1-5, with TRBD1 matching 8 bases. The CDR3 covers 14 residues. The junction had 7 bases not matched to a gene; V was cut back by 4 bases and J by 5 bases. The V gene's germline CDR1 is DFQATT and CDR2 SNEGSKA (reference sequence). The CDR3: CSAINRGSDQPQHF. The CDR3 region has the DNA TGCAGTGCTATTAACAGGGGGTCGGATCAGCCCCAGCATTTT.

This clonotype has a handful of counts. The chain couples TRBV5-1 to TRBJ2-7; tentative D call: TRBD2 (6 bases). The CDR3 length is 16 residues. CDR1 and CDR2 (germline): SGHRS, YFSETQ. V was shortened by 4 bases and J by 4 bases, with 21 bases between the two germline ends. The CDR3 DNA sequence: TGCGCCAGCAGCCCCATCCCACTAGCCCGAGGGTACGAGCAGTACTTC. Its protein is CASSPIPLARGYEQYF. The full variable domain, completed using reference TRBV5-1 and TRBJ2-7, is KAGVTQTPRYLIKTRGQQVTLSCSPISGHRSVSWYQQTPGQGLQFLFEYFSETQRNKGNFPGRFSGRQFSNSRSEMNVSTLELGDSALYLCASSPIPLARGYEQYFGPGTRLTVT.

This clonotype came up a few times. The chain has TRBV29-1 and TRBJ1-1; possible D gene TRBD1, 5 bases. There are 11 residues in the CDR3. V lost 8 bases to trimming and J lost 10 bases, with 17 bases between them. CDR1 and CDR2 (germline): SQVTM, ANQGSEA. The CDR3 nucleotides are TGCAGCACCAATCAGGGAAAAGGAGCTTTCTTT. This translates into CSTNQGKGAFF.

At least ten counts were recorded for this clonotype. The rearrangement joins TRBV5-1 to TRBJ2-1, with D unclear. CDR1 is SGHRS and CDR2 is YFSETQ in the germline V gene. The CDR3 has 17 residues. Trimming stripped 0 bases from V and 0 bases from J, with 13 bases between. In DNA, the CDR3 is TGCGCCAGCAGCTTGGGATTCTCTTTGCACTCCTACAATGAGCAGTTCTTC. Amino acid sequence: CASSLGFSLHSYNEQFF.

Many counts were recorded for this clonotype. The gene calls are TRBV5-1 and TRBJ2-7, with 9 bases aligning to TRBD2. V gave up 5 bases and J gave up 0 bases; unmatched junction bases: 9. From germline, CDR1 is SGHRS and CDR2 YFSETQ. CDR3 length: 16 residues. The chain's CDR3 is CASREVRSGSSYEQYF. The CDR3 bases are TGCGCCAGCAGGGAGGTCCGTAGCGGGAGCTCCTACGAGCAGTACTTC. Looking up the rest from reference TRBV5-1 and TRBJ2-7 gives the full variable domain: KAGVTQTPRYLIKTRGQQVTLSCSPISGHRSVSWYQQTPGQGLQFLFEYFSETQRNKGNFPGRFSGRQFSNSRSEMNVSTLELGDSALYLCASREVRSGSSYEQYFGPGTRLTVT.

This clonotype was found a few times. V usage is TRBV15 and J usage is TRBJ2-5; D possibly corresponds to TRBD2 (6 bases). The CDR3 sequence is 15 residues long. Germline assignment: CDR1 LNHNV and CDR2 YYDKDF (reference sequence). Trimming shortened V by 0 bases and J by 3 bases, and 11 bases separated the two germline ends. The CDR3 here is CATSRDLGGKETQYF. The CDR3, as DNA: TGTGCCACCAGCAGAGATCTCGGCGGGAAAGAGACCCAGTACTTC.

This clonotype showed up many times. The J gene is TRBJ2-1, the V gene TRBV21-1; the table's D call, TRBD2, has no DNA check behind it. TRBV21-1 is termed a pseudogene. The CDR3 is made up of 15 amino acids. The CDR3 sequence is CASITGTSGYNEQFF. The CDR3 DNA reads TGTGCCAGCATCACCGGGACTAGCGGGTATAATGAGCAGTTCTTC.